This T cell receptor (beta chain) is drawn from a study of cytomegalovirus exposure and HLA in healthy donors. This CDR3 spans 14 amino acids. Germline lookup yields CDR1 MDHEN and CDR2 SYDVKM. Trimming at V came to 6 bases and at J to 1 base, leaving 2 bases not matched to a gene. The study ran its PCR with 60 Vbeta and 13 Jbeta primers. Clones were sequenced by immunoSEQ multiplex PCR, and TCRdb holds only the in-frame ones, with some missing. The data hold about 200,000 clones, with around nine tenths observed a single time. The source of this sequence is a woman aged 30 to 39 in good health and CMV-seronegative. The chain recombines TRBV28 with TRBJ1-1, with TRBD1 identical over 10 bases. Sample: PBMCs. Here the CDR3 reads CASRGTGENTEAFF. CDR3 nucleotides: TGTGCCAGCAGAGGGACAGGGGAGAACACTGAAGCTTTCTTT.